The source of this T cell receptor beta chain is a study of post-analysis software for immune sequencing data. About the study: Relapsing-remitting, secondary progressive and progressive-relapsing multiple sclerosis were all included among the disease courses. Study results and caveats: Same-batch samples co-clustered strongly by F measure. There were five TRBV segments more frequent in patients than controls, and TRBV5-6, TRBV5-1 and TRBV20-1 were among them. Normalized Chao1 diversity was significantly lower in multiple sclerosis patients than in controls.

As to this clonotype: Antigen specificity is unknown.

This CDR3 is built from 15 residues. V lost 5 bases to trimming and J lost 1 base, with 13 bases between them. TCR beta cDNA libraries had unique molecular identifiers. Around 450,000 cDNA molecules were recovered from an input of 1 to 10 million T cells. TCRdb processed the PCR reads anew with MiXCR; each CDR3 protein has one entry. The sample carries some 700,000 distinct CDR3 sequences, over 45% recorded once. This chain connects TRBV12-3 or TRBV12-4 to TRBJ2-3; maybe TRBD2 (5 bases). Sequencing input: blood. This receptor was taken from a girl aged 2 to 10 with multiple sclerosis. The CDR3 sequence is CASSRDGMRTDTQYF. The CDR3 DNA sequence: TGTGCCAGCAGTCGTGACGGGATGCGCACAGATACGCAGTATTTT.